A single sample gave rise to the 25 T cell receptor beta chains below, sequenced in a study of human thymus T cells. Libraries were prepared by immunoSEQ multiplex PCR; TCRdb keeps only in-frame clonotypes and omits some of them. Found here are tens of thousands of clones, roughly 94% of them singletons; the top ten hold approximately 0.032%. Thymus tissue was removed during corrective cardiac surgery. Sample: thymus tissue. All receptors come from a girl less than two years old with a congenital heart defect but otherwise immunologically healthy.

V gene TRBV19 combines with J gene TRBJ2-4, with D possibly being TRBD1 (5 bases). V was pared by 1 base and J by 0 bases, with 7 bases between. The germline gives CDR1 LNHDA, CDR2 SQIVND (reference sequence). This CDR3 has 15 amino acids. CDR3 coding DNA: TGTGCCAGTAGTATAGGACAGCTAGCCAAAAACATTCAGTACTTC. Protein sequence: CASSIGQLAKNIQYF.

The chain uses TRBV7-2 and TRBJ2-1; D may be TRBD2 (5 bases). Germline CDR1 and CDR2: SGHTA and FQGNSA. Trimming cost V 2 bases and J 1 base, with 18 bases left between them. The length of the CDR3 is 18 residues. The DNA for the CDR3 is TGTGCCAGCAGCTTAATGAGGACTCGTGTCGGGTCCTACAATGAGCAGTTCTTC. Protein: CASSLMRTRVGSYNEQFF.

The chain links TRBV27 to TRBJ2-3; 7 bases map to TRBD2. V shed 3 bases, J shed 4 bases, and the junction held 10 bases outside the gene matches. CDR1 and CDR2 (germline): MNHEY, SMNVEV (reference sequence). This CDR3 has 16 amino acids. The DNA for the CDR3 is TGTGCCAGCAGTTTCACACGGGAGGAAGTTCCAGATACGCAGTATTTT. Translation gives CASSFTREEVPDTQYF.

This chain joins TRBV5-6 and TRBJ2-7, with D possibly being TRBD1 or TRBD2 (5 bases each). The germline CDR1 and CDR2 sequences are SGHDT and YYEEEE. This CDR3 is 14 amino acids long. V was shortened by 5 bases and J by 2 bases, with 14 bases between the two germline ends. The chain's CDR3 is CASRQRGIPYEQYF. The DNA of the CDR3 is TGTGCCAGCAGACAACGGGGCATACCCTACGAGCAGTACTTC.

The chain is built from TRBV20-1 and TRBJ2-3; unclear D gene. Germline CDR1 and CDR2: DFQATT and SNEGSKA (reference sequence). The germline V and J ends were trimmed by 5 bases and 4 bases, with 1 base remaining between them. The CDR3 runs to 9 residues. CDR3 residues: CSASDTQYF. The CDR3 nucleotides read TGCAGTGCTTCAGATACGCAGTATTTT.

This chain joins TRBV4-1 and TRBJ1-4, with 9 positions matching TRBD1. The CDR3 consists of 15 residues. V dropped 1 base and J dropped 7; count of bases not matched to a gene: 4. Looked up from germline, CDR1 is MGHRA and CDR2 is YSYEKL. CDR3 in DNA: TGCGCCAGCAGCCAAGGGGACAGGGAGGGTGAAAAACTGTTTTTT. Its protein product is CASSQGDREGEKLFF.

This clone was picked up one time. The chain combines TRBV29-1 with TRBJ1-2; D might be TRBD1 (6 bases). Looked up from germline, CDR1 is SQVTM and CDR2 is ANQGSEA. With 3 bases removed from V and 2 bases from J, the gap between germline ends came to 10 bases. The CDR3 totals 13 residues. DNA for the CDR3: TGCAGCGTTGAGGGACACCGGAACTATGGCTACACCTTC. Its protein is CSVEGHRNYGYTF.

The rearrangement links TRBV27 to TRBJ2-5; the D gene is possibly TRBD1 (5 bases). CDR3 length: 15 amino acids. The ends were cut back, 6 bases at V and 1 base at J, with 15 bases in the middle. The germline V gene encodes CDR1 MNHEY and CDR2 SMNVEV (reference sequence). The chain's CDR3 is CASSLRNRSQETQYF. CDR3 coding DNA: TGTGCCAGCAGCTTACGTAACAGGAGCCAAGAGACCCAGTACTTC.

The chain uses TRBV18 and TRBJ2-5; 11 bases map to TRBD2. CDR3 size: 17 residues. Germline CDR1 and CDR2: KGHSH and LQKENI. The V segment lost 4 bases and the J segment 2 bases; nucleotides outside the gene matches: 9. The CDR3 bases are TGTGCCAGCTCACAACTAGCGGGAGAATTATCGCAAGAGACCCAGTACTTC. Protein product: CASSQLAGELSQETQYF. The entire variable domain, with the rest obtained from reference TRBV18 and TRBJ2-5, is as follows: NAGVMQNPRHLVRRRGQEARLRCSPMKGHSHVYWYRQLPEEGLKFMVYLQKENIIDESGMPKERFSAEFPKEGPSILRIQQVVRGDSAAYFCASSQLAGELSQETQYFGPGTRLLVL.

The CDR3 reads CASSLSPVAGLVATNEKLFF. The DNA for the CDR3 is TGTGCCAGCAGCTTGTCCCCGGTAGCAGGGCTAGTTGCAACTAATGAAAAACTGTTTTTT. The chain links TRBV5-5 to TRBJ1-4; tentatively, D is TRBD1 (5 bases). CDR3 length: 20 amino acids. V was clipped by 1 base and J by 0 bases, with 22 bases between them. The germline CDR1 and CDR2 sequences are SGHKS and YYEKEE (reference sequence).

This chain links TRBV6-1 with TRBJ2-7; 8 bases are a match to TRBD1. Trimming took 4 bases from V and 3 from J; bases not matched to a gene: 5. CDR3 length equals 14 residues. CDR1 MNHNS and CDR2 SASEGT come from the germline V gene. For the CDR3, the DNA is TGTGCCAGCAGTGCGATACAGGGGGGCTACGAGCAGTACTTC. Translating gives CASSAIQGGYEQYF.

The chain joins TRBV4-1 to TRBJ2-1; 15 bases match TRBD2. Germline lookup yields CDR1 MGHRA and CDR2 YSYEKL. The CDR3 totals 16 residues. Trimming removed 3 bases from V and 9 bases from J; junction bases left unmatched: 6. This CDR3 reads CASSQGRTSGRGEQFF. CDR3 DNA: TGCGCCAGCAGCCAGGGCCGGACTAGCGGGAGGGGTGAGCAGTTCTTC.

The chain combines TRBV2 with TRBJ1-2; no clear D gene. CDR1 SNHLY and CDR2 FYNNEI come from the germline V gene. Trimming pared 7 bases from V and 6 bases from J, leaving 15 bases between. The CDR3 length is 13 residues. The CDR3, as DNA: TGTGCCAGCACTATCTCGGGCGCCCATGGCTACACCTTC. Its protein is CASTISGAHGYTF.

CDR3 sequence: CASARRPSGNTIYF. CDR3 in DNA: TGTGCCAGCGCCCGGAGGCCCTCTGGAAACACCATATATTTT. V and J are TRBV11-2 and TRBJ1-3; D is uncertain. The germline CDR1 and CDR2 sequences are SGHAT and FQNNGV. The V end lost 8 bases, the J end lost 0 bases, and 11 bases lay between the germline ends. This CDR3 has 14 amino acids.

The chain employs TRBV14 and TRBJ2-1; D remains ambiguous. The V end lost 0 bases, the J end lost 0 bases, and 15 bases lay between the germline ends. The CDR3 length is 18 residues. Per germline, CDR1 SGHDN and CDR2 FVKESK. CDR3 sequence reads: CASSQDKRQVSSYNEQFF. DNA of the CDR3: TGTGCCAGCAGCCAAGATAAGAGGCAGGTGAGCTCCTACAATGAGCAGTTCTTC.

This chain joins TRBV4-2 and TRBJ2-7; tentative D call: TRBD2 (6 bases). V lost 2 bases and J lost 3, with 35 bases in between. CDR1 and CDR2 (germline): LGHNA, YNFKEQ. This CDR3 is 22 amino acids long. In nucleotides, the CDR3 is TGTGCCAGCAGCCAAACTGAGGGCGGCGGGCAGGGAGGCAGAGGTGCCTACTACGAGCAGTACTTC. It encodes CASSQTEGGGQGGRGAYYEQYF.

DNA of the CDR3: TGTGCCAGCAGGGATCGACGAGAGCAGTACTTC. Translation: CASRDRREQYF. The chain joins TRBV21-1 to TRBJ2-7. TRBV21-1 is reported as a pseudogene. This CDR3 region has 11 residues.

V and J are TRBV30 and TRBJ2-7, with 7 bases aligning to TRBD2. Germline lookup yields CDR1 GTSNPN and CDR2 SVGIG (reference sequence). The CDR3 totals 13 residues. J lost 1 base, V lost 6 bases, and 6 bases had no gene match. Here the CDR3 reads CACSGHVSYEQYF. CDR3 nucleotide sequence: TGTGCCTGTAGCGGGCATGTGTCCTACGAGCAGTACTTC.

This rearrangement joins TRBV18 to TRBJ2-6, with D possibly TRBD2 on 5 matching bases. With 1 base removed from V and 2 bases from J, the gap between germline ends came to 12 bases. CDR1 is KGHSH and CDR2 is LQKENI in the germline V gene. The CDR3 covers 17 residues. The CDR3 nucleotides are TGTGCCAGCTCACCACGGACGCTGGGAGCTGGGGCCAACGTCCTGACTTTC. Residues: CASSPRTLGAGANVLTF.

J is TRBJ2-5 and V is TRBV7-8, with D possibly matching TRBD1 (6 bases). The CDR3 loop spans 16 amino acids. Germline V lookup: CDR1 SGHVS, CDR2 FQNEAQ. Trimming left V 3 bases short and J 1 base short, with 15 bases between. In nucleotides, the CDR3 is TGTGCCAGCAGCTTTGCGGGCAGGGGCAGCCAAGAGACCCAGTACTTC. Protein sequence: CASSFAGRGSQETQYF.

The V gene is TRBV19, the J gene TRBJ2-2, with a possible D match to TRBD1 (6 bases). The CDR3 contains 16 residues. Germline lookup yields CDR1 LNHDA and CDR2 SQIVND (reference sequence). V was cut by 5 bases and J by 4 bases, with 17 bases left in between. The CDR3 loop reads CASSAQGRERTGELFF. CDR3 DNA sequence: TGTGCCAGTAGTGCTCAGGGGAGAGAGCGCACCGGGGAGCTGTTTTTT.

The chain links TRBV7-2 to TRBJ2-2; 7 nucleotides line up with TRBD2. Germline CDR1 and CDR2: SGHTA and FQGNSA. The CDR3 runs 16 residues. Germline trimming cut 5 bases from V and 1 base from J; bases unmatched to any gene: 7. As DNA, the CDR3 is TGTGCCAGCAGCCCAAGACTAGCCGAGAACACCGGGGAGCTGTTTTTT. Amino acids: CASSPRLAENTGELFF.

This rearrangement joins TRBV5-5 to TRBJ1-5, with D uncertain. CDR3 length: 20 residues. V was shortened by 2 bases and J by 1 base, with 25 bases between the two germline ends. Germline V gives CDR1 SGHKS, CDR2 YYEKEE (reference sequence). The chain's CDR3 is CASSFSHRATGPGSNQPQHF. CDR3 coding DNA: TGTGCCAGCAGCTTTTCCCACCGGGCCACGGGTCCGGGGAGCAATCAGCCCCAGCATTTT.

The chain combines TRBV29-1 with TRBJ1-4; D is possibly TRBD1 (5 bases). The length of the CDR3 is 13 residues. Germline V gives CDR1 SQVTM, CDR2 ANQGSEA. V dropped 7 bases and J dropped 7 bases, with 16 bases sitting between them. The CDR3 region has the DNA TGCAGCGGCCGGGGCAGGGCTAGTGAAAAACTGTTTTTT. This gives the protein CSGRGRASEKLFF.

The rearrangement uses TRBV28 and TRBJ2-7, with TRBD2 matching 7 bases. Per the germline V gene, CDR1 is MDHEN and CDR2 is SYDVKM. The CDR3 is 17 amino acids. Unmatched junction bases numbered 10, after V lost 2 bases and J lost 0 bases. CDR3 sequence: CASSLKIWLADSYEQYF. The CDR3 DNA sequence: TGTGCCAGCAGTTTAAAGATTTGGCTAGCGGACTCCTACGAGCAGTACTTC.